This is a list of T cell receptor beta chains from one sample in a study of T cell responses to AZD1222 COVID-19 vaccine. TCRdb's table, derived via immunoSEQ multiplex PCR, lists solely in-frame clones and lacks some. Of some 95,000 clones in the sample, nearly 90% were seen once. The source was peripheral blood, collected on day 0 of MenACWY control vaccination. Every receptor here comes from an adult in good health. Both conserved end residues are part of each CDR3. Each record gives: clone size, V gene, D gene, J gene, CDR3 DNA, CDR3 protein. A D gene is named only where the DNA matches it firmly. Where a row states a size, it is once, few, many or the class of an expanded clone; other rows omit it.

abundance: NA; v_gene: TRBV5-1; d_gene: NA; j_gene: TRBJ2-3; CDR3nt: TGCGCCAGCAAATGGGGACGCCGCACAGATACGCAGTATTTT; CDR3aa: CASKWGRRTDTQYF
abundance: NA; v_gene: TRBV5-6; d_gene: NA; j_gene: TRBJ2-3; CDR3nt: TGTGCCAGCAGTCAAACAGGGTCGGATACGCAGTATTTT; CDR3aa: CASSQTGSDTQYF
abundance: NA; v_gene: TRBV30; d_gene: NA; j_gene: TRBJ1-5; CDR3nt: TGTGCCTGGAGTGTACTGGGGGGCGGTCAGCCCCAGCATTTT; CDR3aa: CAWSVLGGGQPQHF
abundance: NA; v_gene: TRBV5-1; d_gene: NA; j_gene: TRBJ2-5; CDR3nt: TGCGCCAGCAGCTTGGTGGCAATAGGGTTTCAAGAGACCCAGTACTTC; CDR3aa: CASSLVAIGFQETQYF
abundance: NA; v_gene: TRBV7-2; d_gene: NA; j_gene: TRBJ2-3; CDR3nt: TGTGCCAGCAGCTTAGCGGGGGAAAGAGATACGCAGTATTTT; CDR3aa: CASSLAGERDTQYF
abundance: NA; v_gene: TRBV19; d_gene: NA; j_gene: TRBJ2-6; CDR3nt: TGTGCCAGTAATCAACAGGGCCGGGGCTCTGGGGCCAACGTCCTGACTTTC; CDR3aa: CASNQQGRGSGANVLTF
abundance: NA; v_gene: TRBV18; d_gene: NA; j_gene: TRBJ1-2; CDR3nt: TGTGCCAGCTCACCGTTAGATGTCTATGGCTACACCTTC; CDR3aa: CASSPLDVYGYTF
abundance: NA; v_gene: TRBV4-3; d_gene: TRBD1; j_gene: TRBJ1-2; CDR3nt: TGCGCCAGCAGCCAAGATGCCCAGGGGGCAGAAGTGGCCTATGGCTACACCTTC; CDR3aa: CASSQDAQGAEVAYGYTF
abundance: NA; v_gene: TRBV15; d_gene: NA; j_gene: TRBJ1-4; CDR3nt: TGTGCCACCAGCAGTTCCCTCTTCGAAAAACTGTTTTTT; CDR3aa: CATSSSLFEKLFF
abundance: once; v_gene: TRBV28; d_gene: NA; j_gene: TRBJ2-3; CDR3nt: TGTGCCAGCAGCAATCTTCTGACCGGAGGGGGCACAGATACGCAGTATTTT; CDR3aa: CASSNLLTGGGTDTQYF
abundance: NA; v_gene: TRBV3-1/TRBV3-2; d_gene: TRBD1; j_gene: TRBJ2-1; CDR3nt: TGTGCCAGCAGTTCCGGGACAGGGTGGAATGAGCAGTTCTTC; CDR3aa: CASSSGTGWNEQFF
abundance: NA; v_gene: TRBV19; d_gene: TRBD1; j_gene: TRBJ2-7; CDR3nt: TGTGCCAGTAGTATGGGGACAGGGTACGAGCAGTACTTC; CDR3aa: CASSMGTGYEQYF
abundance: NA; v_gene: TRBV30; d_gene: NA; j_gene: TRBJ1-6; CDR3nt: TGTGCCTGGAGTGTATGGAGGGTGGGTTCACCCCTCCACTTT; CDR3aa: CAWSVWRVGSPLHF
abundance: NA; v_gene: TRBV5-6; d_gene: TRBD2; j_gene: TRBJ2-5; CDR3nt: TGTGCCAGCAGCTTGTTGGGAGGCGGGGGTCAGAAGACCCAGTACTTC; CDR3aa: CASSLLGGGGQKTQYF
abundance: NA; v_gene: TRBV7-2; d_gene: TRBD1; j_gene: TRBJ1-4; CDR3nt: TGTGCCAGCAGACTACAGGGGGCGGGTAATGAAAAACTGTTTTTT; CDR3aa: CASRLQGAGNEKLFF
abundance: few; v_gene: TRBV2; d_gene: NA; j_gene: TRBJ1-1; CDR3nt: TGTGCCAGCAGTTGGGGGATCAGCACTGAAGCTTTCTTT; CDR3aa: CASSWGISTEAFF
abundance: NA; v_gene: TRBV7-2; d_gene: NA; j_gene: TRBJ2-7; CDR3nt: TGTGCCAGCAGCTTTTCCAGATACGAGCAGTACTTC; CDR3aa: CASSFSRYEQYF
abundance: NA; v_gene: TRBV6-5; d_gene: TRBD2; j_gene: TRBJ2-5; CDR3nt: TGTGCCAGCAGATTTGCGGGGGGGCTGGAGACCCAGTACTTC; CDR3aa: CASRFAGGLETQYF
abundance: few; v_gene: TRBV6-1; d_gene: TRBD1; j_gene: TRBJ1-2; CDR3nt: TGTGCCAGCAGTGAAGCCTGGAACAGGGGGAACTATGGCTACACCTTC; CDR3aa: CASSEAWNRGNYGYTF
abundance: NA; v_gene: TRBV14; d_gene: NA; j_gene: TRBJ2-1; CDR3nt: TGTGCCAGCAGCCAAGCCGGGCCGCTTCCCTACAATGAGCAGTTCTTC; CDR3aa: CASSQAGPLPYNEQFF
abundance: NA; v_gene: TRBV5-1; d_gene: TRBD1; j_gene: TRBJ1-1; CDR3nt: TGCGCCAGCAGCCGCCGGGACAGGGGGAACACTGAAGCTTTCTTT; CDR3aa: CASSRRDRGNTEAFF
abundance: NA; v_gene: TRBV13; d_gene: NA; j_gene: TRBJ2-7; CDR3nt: TGTGCCAGCAGCACGGGGGCGTACTCCTACGAGCAGTACTTC; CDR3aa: CASSTGAYSYEQYF
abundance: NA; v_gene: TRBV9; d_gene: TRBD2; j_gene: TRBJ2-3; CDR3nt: TGTGCCAGCAGCGTAGCTTCCGGGGGGGCCCCAGATACGCAGTATTTT; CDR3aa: CASSVASGGAPDTQYF
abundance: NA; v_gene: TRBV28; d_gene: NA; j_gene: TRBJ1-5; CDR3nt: TGTGCCTGTGATGGCCTTAGCAATCAGCCCCAGCATTTT; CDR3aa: CACDGLSNQPQHF
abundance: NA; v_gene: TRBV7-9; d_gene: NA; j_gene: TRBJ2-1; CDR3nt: TGTGCCAGCAGCTTCGAAAGCAACAATGAGCAGTTCTTC; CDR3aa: CASSFESNNEQFF
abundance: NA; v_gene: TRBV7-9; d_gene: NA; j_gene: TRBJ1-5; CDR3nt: TGTGCCAGCAGCTTAGGTAACGGAAATCAGCCCCAGCATTTT; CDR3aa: CASSLGNGNQPQHF
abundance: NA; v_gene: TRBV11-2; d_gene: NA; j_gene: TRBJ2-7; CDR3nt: TGTGCCAGCAGCTCCCTAGCGTACTCCTACGAGCAGTACTTC; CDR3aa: CASSSLAYSYEQYF
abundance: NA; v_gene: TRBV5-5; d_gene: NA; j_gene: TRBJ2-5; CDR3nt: TGTGCCAGCAGCGACACCAAGGGTTGGGGCCAAGAGACCCAGTACTTC; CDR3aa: CASSDTKGWGQETQYF
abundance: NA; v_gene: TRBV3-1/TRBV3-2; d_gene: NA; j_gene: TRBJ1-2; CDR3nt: TGTGCCAGCGTCGCTCCGGGATCTAACTATGGCTACACCTTC; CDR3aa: CASVAPGSNYGYTF
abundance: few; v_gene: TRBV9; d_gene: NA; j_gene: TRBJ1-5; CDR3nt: TGTGCCAGCAGCACACAGGACCAGCCCCAGCATTTT; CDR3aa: CASSTQDQPQHF
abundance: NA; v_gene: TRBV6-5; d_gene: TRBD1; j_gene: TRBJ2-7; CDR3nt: TGTGCCAGCAGAGAGACAGGGGCCACCTACGAGCAGTACTTC; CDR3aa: CASRETGATYEQYF
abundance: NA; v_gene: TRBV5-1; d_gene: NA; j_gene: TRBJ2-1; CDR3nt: TGCGCCAGCAGCCTGCAACAGAGCTCCTACAATGAGCAGTTCTTC; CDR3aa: CASSLQQSSYNEQFF
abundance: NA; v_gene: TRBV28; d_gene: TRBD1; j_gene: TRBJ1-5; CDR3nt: TGTGCCAGCACCCTCGGGACAGGGAGGGTTGATCAGCCCCAGCATTTT; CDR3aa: CASTLGTGRVDQPQHF
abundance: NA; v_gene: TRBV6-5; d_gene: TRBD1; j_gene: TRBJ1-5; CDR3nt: TGTGCCAGCAGTCTCGCCGGGACAGGGAATCAGCCCCAGCATTTT; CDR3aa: CASSLAGTGNQPQHF
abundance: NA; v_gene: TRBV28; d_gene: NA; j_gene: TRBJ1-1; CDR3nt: TGTGCCAGCCGAACTAGGGGGGACACTGAAGCTTTCTTT; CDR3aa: CASRTRGDTEAFF
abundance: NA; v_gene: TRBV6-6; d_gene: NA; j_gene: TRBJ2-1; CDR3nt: TGTGCCAGCAGTCGGGACTTTTGGCAGTTCTTC; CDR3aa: CASSRDFWQFF
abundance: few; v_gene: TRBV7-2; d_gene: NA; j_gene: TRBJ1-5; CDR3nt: TGTGCCAGCAGCGCACAGGCGAATCAGCCCCAGCATTTT; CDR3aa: CASSAQANQPQHF
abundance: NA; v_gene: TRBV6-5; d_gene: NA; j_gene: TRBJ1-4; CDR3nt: TGTGCCAGCAGTTACTCAGGGCCGGGGAGGGAAAAACTGTTTTTT; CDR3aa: CASSYSGPGREKLFF
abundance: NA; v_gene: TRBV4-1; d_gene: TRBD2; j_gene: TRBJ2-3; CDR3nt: TGCGCCAGCAGCCAAGAGAGGACTAGCGGGAACACGCAGTATTTT; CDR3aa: CASSQERTSGNTQYF
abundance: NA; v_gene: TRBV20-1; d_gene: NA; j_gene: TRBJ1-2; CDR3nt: TGCAGTGCTAGTATGGCCGCTGGCTACACCTTC; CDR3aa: CSASMAAGYTF
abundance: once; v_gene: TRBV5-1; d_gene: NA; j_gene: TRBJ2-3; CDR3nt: TGCGCCAGCAGCCCGCCTGCGGGGGCCCCCACAGATACGCAGTATTTT; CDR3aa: CASSPPAGAPTDTQYF
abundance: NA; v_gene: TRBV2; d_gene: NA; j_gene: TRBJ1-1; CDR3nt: TGTGCCAGCAGTGAATTAGGGGAAACAGCGAACACTGAAGCTTTCTTT; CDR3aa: CASSELGETANTEAFF
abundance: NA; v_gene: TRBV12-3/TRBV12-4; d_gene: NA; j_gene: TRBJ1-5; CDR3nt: TGTGCCAGCAGGTCGACAGGCAATCAGCCCCAGCATTTT; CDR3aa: CASRSTGNQPQHF
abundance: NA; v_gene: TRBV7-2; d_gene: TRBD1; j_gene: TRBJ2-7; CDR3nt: TGTGCCAGCAGCTCCTCCGGGACAGGACCCTACGAGCAGTACTTC; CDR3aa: CASSSSGTGPYEQYF
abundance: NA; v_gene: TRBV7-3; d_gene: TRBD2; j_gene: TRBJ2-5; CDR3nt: TGTGCCAGCAGCTTAAATAGCGGGGCGGGACAAGAGACCCAGTACTTC; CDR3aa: CASSLNSGAGQETQYF
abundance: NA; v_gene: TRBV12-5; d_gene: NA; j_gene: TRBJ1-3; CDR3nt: TGTGCTAGTGGTATAAGGACAACTGGAAACACCATATATTTT; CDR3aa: CASGIRTTGNTIYF
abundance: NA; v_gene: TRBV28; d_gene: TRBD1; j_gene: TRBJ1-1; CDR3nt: TGTGCCAGCAGTTTTGCTCGGTCAGGGGGCGGCCACACTGAAGCTTTCTTT; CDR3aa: CASSFARSGGGHTEAFF
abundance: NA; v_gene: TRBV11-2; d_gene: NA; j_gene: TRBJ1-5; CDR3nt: TGTGCCAGCAGCTTAGATCATGGGGGCACGGGTCAGCCCCAGCATTTT; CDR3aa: CASSLDHGGTGQPQHF
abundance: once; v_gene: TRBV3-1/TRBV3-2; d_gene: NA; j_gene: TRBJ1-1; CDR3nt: TGTGCCAGCAGCCACGACAGGTTCAATAAGGCTTTCTTT; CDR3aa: CASSHDRFNKAFF
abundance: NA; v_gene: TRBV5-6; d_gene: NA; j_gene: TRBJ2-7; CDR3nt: TGTGCCAGCAGCTTGGGGGGGACCTACGAGCAGTACTTC; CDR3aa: CASSLGGTYEQYF
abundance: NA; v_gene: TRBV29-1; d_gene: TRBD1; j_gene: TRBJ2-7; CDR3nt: TGCAGCGTTGGGACAACCGGGACAGTGTCACCCTACGAGCAGTACTTC; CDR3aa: CSVGTTGTVSPYEQYF
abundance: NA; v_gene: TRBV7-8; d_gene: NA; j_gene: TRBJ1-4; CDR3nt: TGTGCCAGCAGCTTAGCGTCAGGGTTGAGAAATGAAAAACTGTTTTTT; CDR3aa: CASSLASGLRNEKLFF
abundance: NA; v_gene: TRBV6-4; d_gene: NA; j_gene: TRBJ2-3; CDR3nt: TGTGCCAGCAGTGTGAGCGGTAGCACAGATACGCAGTATTTT; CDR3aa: CASSVSGSTDTQYF